These 7 T cell receptor beta chains were all obtained from the same sample, sequenced in a study of PD-L1 blockade in urothelial cancer. Clones were sequenced by immunoSEQ multiplex PCR, and TCRdb holds only the in-frame ones, with some missing. Of tens of thousands of clones detected, roughly 82% appear once; the ten largest clones hold 1% to 1.5%. Described time point: pretreatment peripheral blood. Specimen: PBMCs, collected around atezolizumab (anti-PD-L1) treatment. All receptors come from a man aged 45-65 years with urothelial cancer.

This clone was counted between two and nine times. The rearrangement uses TRBV25-1 and TRBJ2-1; TRBD2 is a possible D gene (7 bases). V lost 1 base and J lost 7, with 14 bases in between. CDR3 length: 15 residues. Germline lookup yields CDR1 MGHDK and CDR2 SYGVNS. In DNA, the CDR3 is TGTGCCAGCAGTGAATCCAGGGGAGGGCCGAATGAGCAGTTCTTC. Protein sequence: CASSESRGGPNEQFF.

This clone was counted between two and nine times. The gene calls are TRBV2 and TRBJ1-6; 7 positions match TRBD1. This CDR3 contains 13 residues. V was clipped by 7 bases and J by 10 bases; unmatched bases: 7. CDR1 SNHLY and CDR2 FYNNEI come from the germline V gene. CDR3 in DNA: TGTGCCAGCACCGACAGGGAAGGATCACCCCTCCACTTT. Protein product: CASTDREGSPLHF.

This clone appeared a single time. The genes are TRBV27 and TRBJ1-2, with 8 nucleotides matching TRBD1. Looked up from germline, CDR1 is MNHEY and CDR2 is SMNVEV (reference sequence). CDR3 length: 16 amino acids. Trimming cost V 2 bases and J 8 bases; bases outside gene matches: 13. The CDR3 bases are TGTGCCAGCAGTTTAGACGGGACAGGAGTTCTAAAGGGCTACACCTTC. Residues: CASSLDGTGVLKGYTF.

The chain combines TRBV25-1 with TRBJ1-3; D may be TRBD1 (5 bases). The V and J ends lost 1 base and 3 bases respectively, with 13 bases between them. In germline, CDR1 is MGHDK, CDR2 SYGVNS. The CDR3 totals 16 residues. The CDR3, as DNA: TGTGCCAGCAGTGAATCGGGGGGTACAATTGGAAACACCATATATTTT. Translated: CASSESGGTIGNTIYF.

The chain recombines TRBV6-1 with TRBJ1-3; no definite D call. CDR3 length: 14 amino acids. The germline V and J ends were trimmed by 10 bases and 0 bases, with 13 bases remaining between them. In germline, CDR1 is MNHNS, CDR2 SASEGT. In DNA form, the CDR3 reads TGTGCCACCCTTACAGATTTCTCTGGAAACACCATATATTTT. Its translation is CATLTDFSGNTIYF.

This sequence joins TRBV5-1 and TRBJ1-2; D unclear. Trimming shortened V by 0 bases and J by 6 bases, and 6 bases separated the two germline ends. Germline V gene sequence: CDR1 SGHRS, CDR2 YFSETQ. This CDR3 has 12 residues. CDR3 sequence reads: CASSLGGDGYTF. The CDR3 coding sequence is TGCGCCAGCAGCTTGGGCGGGGATGGCTACACCTTC.

The chain uses TRBV2 and TRBJ2-2, with D possibly matching TRBD2 (5 bases). This CDR3 comprises 14 residues. The ends were cut back, 7 bases at V and 3 bases at J, with 12 bases in the middle. CDR1 SNHLY and CDR2 FYNNEI come from the germline V gene. CDR3 nucleotides: TGTGCCAGCAAGTCCGGGGTTGACACCGGGGAGCTGTTTTTT. It encodes CASKSGVDTGELFF.